Listed below are T cell receptor beta chains from one sample, sequenced in a study of T cell responses to AZD1222 COVID-19 vaccine. Clones were read by immunoSEQ multiplex PCR, and TCRdb kept only the in-frame ones, dropping some. The sample has approximately 150,000 clones, more than 85% seen once; the top ten hold about 2.3%. The sample in question was peripheral blood, obtained on day 0 of AZD1222 vaccination. The receptors derive from an adult in good health. Each CDR3 is given with its conserved first and last residue. Fields, in order: J gene, CDR3 length, V gene, clone size, D gene, CDR3 DNA, CDR3 protein. A D gene is named only where the DNA matches it firmly. A clone size is listed for some rows: how often the clone was seen (once, few, many), or a class if it is expanded.

>TRBJ2-7|13|TRBV18|.|.
TGTGCCAGCTCACCAGGGGCAGGGATCGAGCAGTACTTC
CASSPGAGIEQYF
>TRBJ2-7|14|TRBV25-1|.|.
TGTGCCAGCAGTGAATGGAGGCCCACCTACGAGCAGTACTTC
CASSEWRPTYEQYF
>TRBJ2-1|14|TRBV10-3|.|.
TGTGCCATCAGTCTGGACAGCTCCTACAATGAGCAGTTCTTC
CAISLDSSYNEQFF
>TRBJ2-1|16|TRBV6-5|.|TRBD2
TGTGCCAGCAGTTCTATTAGCGGGAGATCCTACAATGAGCAGTTCTTC
CASSSISGRSYNEQFF
>TRBJ1-5|14|TRBV2|.|TRBD1
TGTGCCAGCACCAGAACAGGGGTCAATCAGCCCCAGCATTTT
CASTRTGVNQPQHF
>TRBJ1-1|13|TRBV30|.|TRBD1
TGTGCCTGGAGTGCAACAGGGGAAACTGAAGCTTTCTTT
CAWSATGETEAFF
>TRBJ1-4|14|TRBV5-1|.|.
TGCGCCAGCAGCCCTGACAGCACTAATGAAAAACTGTTTTTT
CASSPDSTNEKLFF
>TRBJ2-1|16|TRBV4-2|.|TRBD1
TGTGCCAGCAGCCGGGATGACAGGGGGCGTTGGGATGAGCAGTTCTTC
CASSRDDRGRWDEQFF
>TRBJ1-4|16|TRBV5-1|.|TRBD1
TGCGCCAGCAGCTTGAATGCAGGGGGATCTAATGAAAAACTGTTTTTT
CASSLNAGGSNEKLFF
>TRBJ2-1|14|TRBV28|.|TRBD1
TGTGCCAGCAGTACCGGGACAGGGAGGGATGAGCAGTTCTTC
CASSTGTGRDEQFF
>TRBJ2-3|15|TRBV10-3|.|.
TGTGCCATCAGGGCTCTCGCGGGTGGGACAGATACGCAGTATTTT
CAIRALAGGTDTQYF
>TRBJ2-7|15|TRBV13|.|.
TGTGCCAGCAGCTTATTTGATGGTCAGAACTTCGAGCAGTACTTC
CASSLFDGQNFEQYF
>TRBJ1-6|19|TRBV7-8|.|.
TGTGCCAGCAGCTTAGCAATTCTCAGGGGTATGACCTATAATTCACCCCTCCACTTT
CASSLAILRGMTYNSPLHF
>TRBJ1-1|13|TRBV18|.|.
TGTGCCAGCTCACTGGGGGCGAACACTGAAGCTTTCTTT
CASSLGANTEAFF
>TRBJ2-1|14|TRBV6-5|.|.
TGTGCCAGCAGTTACGACTTGCCGAACAATGAGCAGTTCTTC
CASSYDLPNNEQFF
>TRBJ1-2|14|TRBV3-1/TRBV3-2|.|.
TGTGCCAGCAGCCATCTAAAGGCTAACTATGGCTACACCTTC
CASSHLKANYGYTF
>TRBJ1-1|12|TRBV10-3|.|.
TGTGCCATCTCTGACCTGAACACTGAAGCTTTCTTT
CAISDLNTEAFF
>TRBJ2-7|13|TRBV6-6|.|TRBD1
TGTGCCAGCAGCCCGGGACAGGCCATCGAGCAGTACTTC
CASSPGQAIEQYF
>TRBJ1-5|13|TRBV27|.|.
TGTGCCAGGCTAACCCGGGACATTCAGCCCCAGCATTTT
CARLTRDIQPQHF
>TRBJ2-1|16|TRBV7-6|.|TRBD2
TGTGCCAGCAGCTTAGCGCCTCGCGGGGGGGTCGATGAGCAGTTCTTC
CASSLAPRGGVDEQFF
>TRBJ1-1|16|TRBV18|.|TRBD1
TGTGCCAGCTCACCTGCCGGGACAGGGGATCACACTGAAGCTTTCTTT
CASSPAGTGDHTEAFF
>TRBJ1-3|16|TRBV6-5|.|.
TGTGCCAGCAGTTATGGAGCGGGCTACTCTGGAAACACCATATATTTT
CASSYGAGYSGNTIYF
>TRBJ1-1|14|TRBV30|.|.
TGTGCCTGGAGTGTGGGGATCTTGAACACTGAAGCTTTCTTT
CAWSVGILNTEAFF
>TRBJ1-4|14|TRBV5-1|.|.
TGCGCCAGCAGCTTGGGGGAGAATAATGAAAAACTGTTTTTT
CASSLGENNEKLFF
>TRBJ1-5|15|TRBV18|.|.
TGTGCCAGCTCACCACTGGGGCAGGGGACGGAGCCCCAGCATTTT
CASSPLGQGTEPQHF
>TRBJ1-2|18|TRBV4-3|.|.
TGCGCCAGCAGCCAAGATCTTGTGTTGAGGGACGGGAACTATGGCTACACCTTC
CASSQDLVLRDGNYGYTF
>TRBJ1-2|15|TRBV19|once|.
TGTGCCAGTAGTATTGGAAGCCGGACTAACTATGGCTACACCTTC
CASSIGSRTNYGYTF
>TRBJ2-5|15|TRBV5-1|.|.
TGCGCCAGCAGCTTGGCCGGGGGGCCCTCAGAGACCCAGTACTTC
CASSLAGGPSETQYF
>TRBJ1-1|18|TRBV4-2|.|.
TGTGCCAGCAGCCGCCGAAAACAGTTTCGAGGAGCTGACACTGAAGCTTTCTTT
CASSRRKQFRGADTEAFF
>TRBJ2-1|16|TRBV5-8|once|TRBD2
TGTGCCAGCAGCCAGGGGACTAGCGGGGGATACAATGAGCAGTTCTTC
CASSQGTSGGYNEQFF
>TRBJ1-3|12|TRBV12-3/TRBV12-4|.|.
TGTGCCAGCAACAGAGCTGGAAACACCATATATTTT
CASNRAGNTIYF
>TRBJ2-3|16|TRBV5-1|.|.
TGCGCCAGCAGCTTGGCCGAGGCAGCTGGCACAGATACGCAGTATTTT
CASSLAEAAGTDTQYF
>TRBJ1-4|13|TRBV28|.|.
TGTGCCAGCAGACAGTCAACTAATGAAAAACTGTTTTTT
CASRQSTNEKLFF
>TRBJ1-1|10|TRBV29-1|.|.
TGCAGCGTTGAGGAAGGGGACCCTTTCTTT
CSVEEGDPFF
>TRBJ1-1|14|TRBV6-5|.|.
TGTGCCAGCAGGCCGGCCCCTAGGAACACTGAAGCTTTCTTT
CASRPAPRNTEAFF
>TRBJ1-4|14|TRBV5-1|.|.
TGCGCCAGCAGCTTGGGGCAGGGTGGCGAAAAACTGTTTTTT
CASSLGQGGEKLFF
>TRBJ1-3|16|TRBV5-4|.|.
TGTGCCAGCAGCAACCCGACAGAACAGGCTGGAAACACCATATATTTT
CASSNPTEQAGNTIYF
>TRBJ2-5|14|TRBV9|.|.
TGTGCCAGCAGCGTAGCCCAGGGGACAGAGACCCAGTACTTC
CASSVAQGTETQYF
>TRBJ1-3|15|TRBV9|.|.
TGTGCCAGCAGCCTTAGCCGGGACATCCAAAACACCATATATTTT
CASSLSRDIQNTIYF
>TRBJ2-7|17|TRBV5-1|.|TRBD1
TGCGCCAGCAAGAGCCGGGACAGCTTGTCCGGAACCTACGAGCAGTACTTC
CASKSRDSLSGTYEQYF